The next 27 T cell receptor beta chains were all read from a single sample in a study of blood T cells in healthy people across ages. Together with a sample-barcoded 5' primer, a J-beta primer mix was included in a second PCR lasting roughly 6 to 12 cycles. TCRdb itself ran the 5' RACE reads through MiXCR, one entry per CDR3 protein. The table shows hundreds of thousands of distinct CDR3 sequences, with 45% to 70% occurring only once. Material for sequencing was blood. These receptors were collected from a man between 40 and 49 years old in good health.

The chain is built from TRBV9 and TRBJ1-2; D not certain. The CDR3 sequence is 11 residues long. The V end was cut by 3 bases, the J end by 11 bases, with 11 bases between. Per germline, CDR1 SGDLS and CDR2 YYNGEE. CDR3 nucleotides: TGTGCCAGCAGCGGCAAGGACCAATACACCTTC. It encodes CASSGKDQYTF. Supplemented by reference TRBV9 and TRBJ1-2, the full variable domain reads DSGVTQTPKHLITATGQRVTLRCSPRSGDLSVYWYQQSLDQGLQFLIQYYNGEERAKGNILERFSAQQFPDLHSELNLSSLELGDSALYFCASSGKDQYTFGSGTRLTVV.

This clonotype was counted a single time. V and J are TRBV4-3 and TRBJ2-5; tentatively, D is TRBD1 (6 bases). Per germline, CDR1 LGHNA and CDR2 YSLEER. The V and J ends lost 0 bases and 11 bases respectively, with 22 bases between them. The CDR3 sequence is 16 residues long. CDR3 in amino acids: CASSQESQGRGHEQYF. The DNA for the CDR3 is TGCGCCAGCAGCCAAGAATCCCAGGGGAGAGGACATGAGCAGTACTTC.

This clonotype occurred many times. The CDR3 reads CASSRIPVREGEQYF. The CDR3 DNA follows: TGTGCCAGCAGTCGGATCCCCGTGCGGGAAGGCGAGCAGTACTTC. V usage is TRBV28 and J usage is TRBJ2-7, with a possible D match to TRBD2 (6 bases). This CDR3 is 15 amino acids long. With 5 bases removed from V and 6 bases from J, the gap between germline ends came to 20 bases. Germline V gives CDR1 MDHEN, CDR2 SYDVKM.

Concerning this clonotype: Relative to the germline gene, one junction end is altered; a read error may explain this. In DNA form, the CDR3 reads TGTGCCAGCAGTGACGGTCGGCTCAGCACAGATACGCGGTATTTT. Amino acids: CASSDGRLSTDTRYF. The chain has TRBV25-1 and TRBJ2-3; D not certain. From germline, CDR1 is MGHDK and CDR2 SYGVNS. This CDR3 has 15 residues.

The table lists this clonotype with many counts. This chain uses TRBV29-1 with TRBJ1-2; a weak D match, TRBD1 (5 bases). Deletions cut 4 bases from V and 5 bases from J, with 23 bases between. CDR1 is SQVTM and CDR2 is ANQGSEA in the germline V gene. The CDR3 contains 16 residues. CDR3 nucleotide sequence: TGCAGCGTTGGTAGAGGGCGCGGGGACCGGGGATATGGCTACACCTTC. Its translation is CSVGRGRGDRGYGYTF.

The chain is built from TRBV4-3 and TRBJ2-4; D perhaps matches TRBD2 (6 bases). The CDR3 loop spans 16 amino acids. Germline CDR1 is LGHNA and CDR2 is YSLEER. The V gene lost 0 bases and the J gene lost 4 bases, with 13 bases spanning the gap. Here the CDR3 reads CASSQDWGGGKNIQYF. CDR3 coding DNA: TGCGCCAGCAGCCAAGACTGGGGAGGAGGGAAAAACATTCAGTACTTC.

V and J are TRBV6-6 and TRBJ2-1, with TRBD2 identical over 8 bases. There are 14 residues in the CDR3. The ends lost 6 bases at V and 4 bases at J; junction bases unmatched: 5. Per germline, CDR1 MNHNY and CDR2 SVGAGI (reference sequence). The CDR3: CASSHGRGYNEQFF. The CDR3 DNA follows: TGTGCCAGCAGCCACGGGAGGGGGTACAATGAGCAGTTCTTC.

The rearrangement joins TRBV7-8 to TRBJ2-1, with 10 bases lining up with TRBD2. This CDR3 spans 16 amino acids. Germline V gives CDR1 SGHVS, CDR2 FQNEAQ. V was pared by 5 bases and J by 8 bases, with 12 bases of the junction left unmatched. The CDR3 nucleotides read TGTGCCAGCAGCCCTCGTTCGGTAGCGGGAGGCCATGAGCAGTTCTTC. Amino acids: CASSPRSVAGGHEQFF.

The genes are TRBV9 and TRBJ2-5, with 10 bases aligning to TRBD2. Germline CDR1 and CDR2: SGDLS and YYNGEE. CDR3 length equals 16 residues. The V gene end was trimmed by 4 bases and the J gene end by 1 base; junction bases not matched to a gene: 7. This chain's CDR3 is CASSISSGGLQETQYF. CDR3 sequence (DNA): TGTGCCAGCAGCATCTCTAGCGGGGGTCTCCAAGAGACCCAGTACTTC.

The chain combines TRBV20-1 with TRBJ2-7; TRBD1 agrees at 9 bases. The CDR3 spans 14 residues. Germline trimming cut 0 bases from V and 3 bases from J; bases unmatched to any gene: 3. In germline, CDR1 is DFQATT, CDR2 SNEGSKA (reference sequence). Here the CDR3 reads CSAREQGAVYEQYF. For the CDR3, the DNA is TGCAGTGCTAGAGAACAGGGGGCAGTCTACGAGCAGTACTTC.

This clonotype has more than one count but fewer than ten. CDR3 protein: CASSLGTGEGAKNIQYF. Here the CDR3 DNA reads TGTGCCAGCAGCTTGGGGACAGGGGAAGGAGCCAAAAACATTCAGTACTTC. The chain has TRBV5-5 and TRBJ2-4; 9 positions match TRBD1. Germline V gene data show CDR1 as SGHKS and CDR2 as YYEKEE (reference sequence). V trimming: 0 bases; J trimming: 0 bases; junction bases outside the gene matches: 4. The CDR3 covers 17 residues.

V and J are TRBV6-2 or TRBV6-3 and TRBJ2-5; TRBD1 agrees at 10 bases. The trim removed 4 bases at V and 7 bases at J, leaving 9 bases unmatched. This CDR3 has 15 amino acids. Germline lookup yields CDR1 MNHEY and CDR2 SVGEGT. The CDR3 DNA follows: TGTGCCAGCAGTTTGGGACAGGGGAGGAAAGTGACCCAGTACTTC. It translates to CASSLGQGRKVTQYF.

The chain recombines TRBV20-1 with TRBJ2-5; D tentatively reads TRBD1 or TRBD2 (7 bases each). The length of the CDR3 is 14 residues. Germline CDR1 DFQATT, CDR2 SNEGSKA (reference sequence). Trimming pared 5 bases from V and 2 bases from J, leaving 15 bases between. CDR3 in amino acids: CSAAGGGSQETQYF. The CDR3 DNA follows: TGCAGTGCTGCAGGGGGAGGGAGTCAAGAGACCCAGTACTTC.

The chain joins TRBV25-1 to TRBJ2-5; 7 nucleotides align to TRBD2. The CDR3 is 15 residues long. J was trimmed by 4 bases and V by 2 bases; bases with no gene match: 7. Germline-derived CDR1 and CDR2 are MGHDK and SYGVNS. CDR3 sequence reads: CASSEPAGERETQYF. The DNA for the CDR3 is TGTGCCAGCAGTGAACCGGCGGGAGAACGAGAGACCCAGTACTTC.

This clonotype was counted at least ten times. V gene TRBV20-1 combines with J gene TRBJ2-4, with D unresolved. The CDR3 is 13 amino acids. The germline gives CDR1 DFQATT, CDR2 SNEGSKA (reference sequence). V dropped 6 bases and J dropped 1 base, with 10 bases sitting between them. The DNA for the CDR3 is TGCAGTGCAGAGTTAAGGGCCAAAAACATTCAGTACTTC. This encodes CSAELRAKNIQYF.

CDR3 amino acids: CASSSGAGTAGREQYF. The CDR3 region has the DNA TGTGCCAGCAGTTCTGGGGCCGGGACAGCTGGGAGAGAGCAGTACTTC. The V call is TRBV6-5, the J call TRBJ2-7; TRBD1 matches at 7 bases. The trim removed 4 bases at V and 7 bases at J, leaving 16 bases unmatched. Per germline, CDR1 MNHEY and CDR2 SVGAGI. This CDR3 comprises 16 residues.

A few counts support this clonotype. The V and J genes are TRBV29-1 and TRBJ2-6; D is undetermined. This CDR3 has 15 amino acids. CDR1 SQVTM and CDR2 ANQGSEA come from the germline V gene. Trimming left V 4 bases short and J 0 bases short, with 10 bases between. The CDR3 DNA follows: TGCAGCGTTGCGGACCCAGACTCTGGGGCCAACGTCCTGACTTTC. It yields the protein CSVADPDSGANVLTF.

The rearrangement joins TRBV7-8 to TRBJ1-1, with D perhaps matching TRBD1 (6 bases). Germline V CDR1 and CDR2: SGHVS, FQNEAQ. This CDR3 contains 15 residues. Between the trimmed V and J ends, which lost 6 bases and 4 bases, there was a span of 18 bases. The CDR3 DNA follows: TGTGCCAGCAGACAAACCGGCACCAGGGGCACTGAAGCTTTCTTT. It encodes CASRQTGTRGTEAFF.

The chain couples TRBV4-1 to TRBJ2-3; D may be TRBD1 or TRBD2 (5 bases each). CDR1 is MGHRA, CDR2 YSYEKL, per germline. The length of the CDR3 is 16 residues. Trimming removed 4 bases from V and 4 bases from J, with 18 bases in between. The CDR3 DNA sequence: TGCGCCAGCAGCCGACGGGACCCCGTGGAGGCAGATACGCAGTATTTT. Its translation is CASSRRDPVEADTQYF.

This chain connects TRBV7-2 to TRBJ1-6; 8 positions match TRBD1. Trimming cost V 7 bases and J 10 bases; bases outside gene matches: 9. Germline V gives CDR1 SGHTA, CDR2 FQGNSA. This CDR3 comprises 14 residues. CDR3 region: CASTRDRGNSPLHF. The CDR3 DNA reads TGTGCCAGCACCAGAGACAGGGGCAACTCACCCCTCCACTTT.

This clonotype was detected a few times. This chain uses TRBV29-1 with TRBJ2-1, with 8 bases lining up with TRBD1. The length of the CDR3 is 15 residues. In germline, CDR1 is SQVTM, CDR2 ANQGSEA. Trimming removed 3 bases from V and 8 bases from J; junction bases left unmatched: 12. This CDR3 reads CSVDVEGQVFYEQFF. CDR3 bases: TGCAGCGTTGATGTAGAGGGACAGGTATTTTATGAGCAGTTCTTC.

The chain is built from TRBV4-1 and TRBJ1-6; TRBD1 agrees at 7 bases. The germline gives CDR1 MGHRA, CDR2 YSYEKL. The CDR3 consists of 17 residues. Trimming at V came to 3 bases and at J to 2 bases, leaving 7 bases not matched to a gene. CDR3 in DNA: TGCGCCAGCAGCCAGGACCTTGGACAGGCCTATAATTCACCCCTCCACTTT. Translation: CASSQDLGQAYNSPLHF.

The chain uses TRBV9 and TRBJ1-2; D is possibly TRBD1 (5 bases). The length of the CDR3 is 17 residues. Per the germline V gene, CDR1 is SGDLS and CDR2 is YYNGEE. V lost 0 bases to trimming and J lost 7 bases, with 22 bases between them. The CDR3 protein is CASSVEGLPFFRSGYTF. In DNA form, the CDR3 reads TGTGCCAGCAGCGTAGAGGGACTTCCTTTTTTCAGGAGTGGCTACACCTTC.

The rearrangement uses TRBV7-2 and TRBJ2-1; TRBD2 might be the D (6 bases). In germline, CDR1 is SGHTA, CDR2 FQGNSA. This CDR3 has 15 residues. Trimming shortened V by 1 base and J by 7 bases, and 14 bases separated the two germline ends. CDR3 DNA sequence: TGTGCCAGCAGCTTAGTAAGGGCCCGGGGGAATGAGCAGTTCTTC. It translates to CASSLVRARGNEQFF. Based on the CDR3 plus reference TRBV7-2 and TRBJ2-1, the full variable domain is GAGVSQSPSNKVTEKGKDVELRCDPISGHTALYWYRQSLGQGLEFLIYFQGNSAPDKSGLPSDRFSAERTGGSVSTLTIQRTQQEDSAVYLCASSLVRARGNEQFFGPGTRLTVL.

This clonotype was detected only a few times. The rearrangement joins TRBV5-1 to TRBJ1-1; a possible D gene is TRBD1 (5 bases). Germline lookup yields CDR1 SGHRS and CDR2 YFSETQ. The length of the CDR3 is 13 residues. The V gene lost 1 base and the J gene lost 7 bases, with 11 bases spanning the gap. The CDR3 spells CASSLTGGHEAFF. For the CDR3, the DNA is TGCGCCAGCAGCTTGACCGGGGGTCATGAAGCTTTCTTT. The complete variable domain, with remaining parts taken from reference TRBV5-1 and TRBJ1-1, reads KAGVTQTPRYLIKTRGQQVTLSCSPISGHRSVSWYQQTPGQGLQFLFEYFSETQRNKGNFPGRFSGRQFSNSRSEMNVSTLELGDSALYLCASSLTGGHEAFFGQGTRLTVV.

In nucleotides, the CDR3 is TGCGCCACCTCGAAAGAGGGGGATACGCAGTATTTT. Protein sequence: CATSKEGDTQYF. The rearrangement links TRBV5-1 to TRBJ2-3; D may be TRBD1 or TRBD2 (5 bases each). Trimming stripped 9 bases from V and 6 bases from J, with 14 bases between. The CDR3 length is 12 residues. Per germline, CDR1 SGHRS and CDR2 YFSETQ.

CDR3 nucleotides: TGCAGCGTACAAAGGAACAGTTCCTCTGCAACTAATGAAAAACTGTTTTTT. This encodes CSVQRNSSSATNEKLFF. The gene calls are TRBV29-1 and TRBJ1-4; no definite D call. The CDR3 runs 17 residues. Trimming took off 6 bases at V and 0 bases at J, with 20 bases between the two ends. Germline V gene sequence: CDR1 SQVTM, CDR2 ANQGSEA.